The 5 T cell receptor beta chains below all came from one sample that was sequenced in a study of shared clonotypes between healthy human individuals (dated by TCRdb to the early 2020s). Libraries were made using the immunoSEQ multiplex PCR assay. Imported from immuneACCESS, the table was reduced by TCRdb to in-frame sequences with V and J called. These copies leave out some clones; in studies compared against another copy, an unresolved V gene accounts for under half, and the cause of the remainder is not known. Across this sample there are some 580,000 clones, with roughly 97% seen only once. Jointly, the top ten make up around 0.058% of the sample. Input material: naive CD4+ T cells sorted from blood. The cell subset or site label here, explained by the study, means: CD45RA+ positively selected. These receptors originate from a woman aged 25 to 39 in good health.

The CDR3 nucleotides read TGTGCCAGCAGGTGGACTGTCGAAGCCAATTCACCCCTCCACTTT. This sequence encodes CASRWTVEANSPLHF. This chain joins TRBV6-5 and TRBJ1-6; D gene ambiguous. The germline V gene encodes CDR1 MNHEY and CDR2 SVGAGI. V dropped 6 bases and J dropped 7 bases, with 16 bases sitting between them. This CDR3 comprises 15 residues.

The CDR3 sequence is CASSPLALRESSGANVLTF. The CDR3 nucleotides are TGCGCCAGCAGCCCCCTCGCCCTTAGAGAGAGCTCTGGGGCCAACGTCCTGACTTTC. This chain links TRBV4-1 with TRBJ2-6, with unresolved D. The CDR3 covers 19 residues. V was pared by 4 bases and J by 0 bases, with 19 bases between. Germline V gene data show CDR1 as MGHRA and CDR2 as YSYEKL.

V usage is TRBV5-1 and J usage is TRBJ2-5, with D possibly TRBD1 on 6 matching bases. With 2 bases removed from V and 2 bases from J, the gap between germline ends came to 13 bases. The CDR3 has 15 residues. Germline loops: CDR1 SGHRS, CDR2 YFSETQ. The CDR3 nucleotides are TGCGCCAGCAGCTTTTTTCGGGGACAACAAGAGACCCAGTACTTC. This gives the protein CASSFFRGQQETQYF.

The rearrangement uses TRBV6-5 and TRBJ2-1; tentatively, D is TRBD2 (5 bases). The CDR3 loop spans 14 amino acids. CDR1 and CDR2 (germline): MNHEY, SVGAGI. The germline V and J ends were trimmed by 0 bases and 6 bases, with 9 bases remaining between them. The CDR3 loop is CASSYSRGFNEQFF. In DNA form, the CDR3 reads TGTGCCAGCAGTTACTCCCGGGGTTTCAATGAGCAGTTCTTC.

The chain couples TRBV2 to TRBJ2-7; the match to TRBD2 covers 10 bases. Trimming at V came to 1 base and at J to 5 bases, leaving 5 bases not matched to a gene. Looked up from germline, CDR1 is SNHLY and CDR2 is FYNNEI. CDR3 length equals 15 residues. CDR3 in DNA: TGTGCCAGCAGTGAAGGGCTAGCGGGAGCTAACGAGCAGTACTTC. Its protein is CASSEGLAGANEQYF.